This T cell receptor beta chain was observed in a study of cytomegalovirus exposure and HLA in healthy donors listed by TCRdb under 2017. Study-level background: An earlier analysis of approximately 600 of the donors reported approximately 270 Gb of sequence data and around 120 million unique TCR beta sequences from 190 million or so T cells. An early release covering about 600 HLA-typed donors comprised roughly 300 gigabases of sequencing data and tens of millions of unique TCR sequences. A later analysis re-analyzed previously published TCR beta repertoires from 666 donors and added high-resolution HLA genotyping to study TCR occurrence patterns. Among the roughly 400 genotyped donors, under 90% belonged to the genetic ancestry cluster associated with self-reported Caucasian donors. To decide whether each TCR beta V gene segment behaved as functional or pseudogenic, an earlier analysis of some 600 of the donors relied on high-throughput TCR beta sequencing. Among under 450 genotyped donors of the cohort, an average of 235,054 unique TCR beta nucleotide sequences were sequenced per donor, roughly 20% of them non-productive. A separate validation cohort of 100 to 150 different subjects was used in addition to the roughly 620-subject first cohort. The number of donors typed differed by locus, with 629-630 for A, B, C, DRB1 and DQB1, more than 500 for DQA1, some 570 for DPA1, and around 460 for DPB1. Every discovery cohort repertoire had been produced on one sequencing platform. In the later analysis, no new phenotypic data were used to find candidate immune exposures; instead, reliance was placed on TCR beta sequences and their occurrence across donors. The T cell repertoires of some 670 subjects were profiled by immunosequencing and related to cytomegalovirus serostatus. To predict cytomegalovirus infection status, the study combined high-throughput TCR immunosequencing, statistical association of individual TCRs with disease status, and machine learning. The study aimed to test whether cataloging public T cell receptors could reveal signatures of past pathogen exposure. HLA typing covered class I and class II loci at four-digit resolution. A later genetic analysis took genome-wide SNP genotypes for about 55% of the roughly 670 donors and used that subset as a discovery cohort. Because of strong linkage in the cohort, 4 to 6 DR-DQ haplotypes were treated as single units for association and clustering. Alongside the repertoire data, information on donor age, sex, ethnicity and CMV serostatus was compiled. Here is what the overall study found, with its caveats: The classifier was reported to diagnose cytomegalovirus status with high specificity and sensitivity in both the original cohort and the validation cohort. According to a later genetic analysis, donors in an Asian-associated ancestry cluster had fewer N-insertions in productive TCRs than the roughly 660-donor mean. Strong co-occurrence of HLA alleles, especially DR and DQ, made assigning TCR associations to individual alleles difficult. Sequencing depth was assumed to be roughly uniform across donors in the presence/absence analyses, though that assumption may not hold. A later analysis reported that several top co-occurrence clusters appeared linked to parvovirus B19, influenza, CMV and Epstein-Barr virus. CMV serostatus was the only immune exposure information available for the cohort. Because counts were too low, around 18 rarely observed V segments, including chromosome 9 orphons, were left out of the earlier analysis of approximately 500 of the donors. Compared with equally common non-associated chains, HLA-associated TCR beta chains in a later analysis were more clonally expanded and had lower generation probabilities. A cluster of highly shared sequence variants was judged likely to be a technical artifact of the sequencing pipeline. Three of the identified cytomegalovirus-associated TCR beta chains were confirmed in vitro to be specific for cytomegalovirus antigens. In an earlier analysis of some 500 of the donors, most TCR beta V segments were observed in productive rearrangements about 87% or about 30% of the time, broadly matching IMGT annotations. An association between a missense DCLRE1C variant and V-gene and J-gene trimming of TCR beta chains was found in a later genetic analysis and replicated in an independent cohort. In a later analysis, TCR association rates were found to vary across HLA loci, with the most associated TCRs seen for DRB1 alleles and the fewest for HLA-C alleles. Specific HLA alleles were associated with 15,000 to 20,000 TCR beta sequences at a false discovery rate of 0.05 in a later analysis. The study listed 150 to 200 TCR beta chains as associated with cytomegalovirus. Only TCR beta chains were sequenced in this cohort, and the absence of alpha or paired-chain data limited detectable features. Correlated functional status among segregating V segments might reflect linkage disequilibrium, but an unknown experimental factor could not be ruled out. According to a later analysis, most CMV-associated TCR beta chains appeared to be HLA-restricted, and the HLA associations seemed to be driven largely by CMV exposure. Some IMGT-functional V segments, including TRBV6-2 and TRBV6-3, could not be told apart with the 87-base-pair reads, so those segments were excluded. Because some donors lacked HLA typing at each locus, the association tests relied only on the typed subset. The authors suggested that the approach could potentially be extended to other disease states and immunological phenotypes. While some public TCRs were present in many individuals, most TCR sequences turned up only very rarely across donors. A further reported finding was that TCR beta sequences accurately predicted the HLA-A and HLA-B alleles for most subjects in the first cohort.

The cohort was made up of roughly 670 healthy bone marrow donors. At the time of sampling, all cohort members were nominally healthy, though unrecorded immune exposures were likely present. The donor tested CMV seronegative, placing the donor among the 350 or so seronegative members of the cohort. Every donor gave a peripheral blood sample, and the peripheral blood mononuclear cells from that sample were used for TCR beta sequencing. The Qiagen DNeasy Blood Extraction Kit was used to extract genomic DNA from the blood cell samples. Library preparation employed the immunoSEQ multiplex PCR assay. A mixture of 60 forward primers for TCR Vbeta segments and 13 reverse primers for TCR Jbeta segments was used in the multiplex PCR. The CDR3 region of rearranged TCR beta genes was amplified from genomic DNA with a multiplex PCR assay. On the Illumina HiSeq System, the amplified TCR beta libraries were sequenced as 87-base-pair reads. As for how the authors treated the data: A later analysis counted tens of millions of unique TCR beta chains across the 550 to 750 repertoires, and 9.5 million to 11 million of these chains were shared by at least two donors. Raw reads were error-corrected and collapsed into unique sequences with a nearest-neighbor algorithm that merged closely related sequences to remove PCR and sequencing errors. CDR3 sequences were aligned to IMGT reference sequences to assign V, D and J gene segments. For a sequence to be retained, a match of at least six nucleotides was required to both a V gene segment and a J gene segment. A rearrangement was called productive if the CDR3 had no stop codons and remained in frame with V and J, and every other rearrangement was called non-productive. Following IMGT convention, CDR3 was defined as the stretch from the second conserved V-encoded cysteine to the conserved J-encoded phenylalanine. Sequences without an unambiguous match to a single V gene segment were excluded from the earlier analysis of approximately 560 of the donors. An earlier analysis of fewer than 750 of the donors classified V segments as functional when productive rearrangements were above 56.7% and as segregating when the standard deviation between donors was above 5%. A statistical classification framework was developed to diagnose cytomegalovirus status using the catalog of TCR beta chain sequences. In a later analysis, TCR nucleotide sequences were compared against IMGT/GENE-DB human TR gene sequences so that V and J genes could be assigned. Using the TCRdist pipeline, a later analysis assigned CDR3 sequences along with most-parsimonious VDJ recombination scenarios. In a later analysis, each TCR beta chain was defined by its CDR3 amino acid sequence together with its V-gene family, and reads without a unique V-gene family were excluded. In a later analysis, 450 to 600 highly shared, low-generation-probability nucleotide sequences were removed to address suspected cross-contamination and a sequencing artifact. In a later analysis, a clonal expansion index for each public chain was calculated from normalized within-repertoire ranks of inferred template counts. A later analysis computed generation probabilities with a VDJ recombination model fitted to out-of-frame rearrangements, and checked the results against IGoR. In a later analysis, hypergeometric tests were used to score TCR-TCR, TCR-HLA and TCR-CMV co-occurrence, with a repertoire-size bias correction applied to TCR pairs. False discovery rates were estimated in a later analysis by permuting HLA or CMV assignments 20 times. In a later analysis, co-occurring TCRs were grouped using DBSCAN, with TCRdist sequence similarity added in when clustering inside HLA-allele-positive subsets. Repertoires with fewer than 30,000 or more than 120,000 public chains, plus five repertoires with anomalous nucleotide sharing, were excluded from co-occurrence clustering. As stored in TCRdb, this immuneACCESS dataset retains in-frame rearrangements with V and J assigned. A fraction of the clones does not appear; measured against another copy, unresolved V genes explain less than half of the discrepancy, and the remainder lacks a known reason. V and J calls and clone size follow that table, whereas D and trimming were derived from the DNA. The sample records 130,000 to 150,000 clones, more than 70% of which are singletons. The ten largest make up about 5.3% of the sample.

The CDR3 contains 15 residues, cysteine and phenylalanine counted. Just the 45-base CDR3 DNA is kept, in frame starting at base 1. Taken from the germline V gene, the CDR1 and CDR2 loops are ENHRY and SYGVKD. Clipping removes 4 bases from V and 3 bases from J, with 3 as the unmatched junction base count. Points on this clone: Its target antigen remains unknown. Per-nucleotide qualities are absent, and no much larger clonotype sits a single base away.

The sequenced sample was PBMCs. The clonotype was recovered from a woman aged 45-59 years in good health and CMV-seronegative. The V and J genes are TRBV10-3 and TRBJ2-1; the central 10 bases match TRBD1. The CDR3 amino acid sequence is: CAISVGQGGYNEQFF. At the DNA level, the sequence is TGTGCCATCAGTGTTGGACAGGGGGGCTACAATGAGCAGTTCTTC.